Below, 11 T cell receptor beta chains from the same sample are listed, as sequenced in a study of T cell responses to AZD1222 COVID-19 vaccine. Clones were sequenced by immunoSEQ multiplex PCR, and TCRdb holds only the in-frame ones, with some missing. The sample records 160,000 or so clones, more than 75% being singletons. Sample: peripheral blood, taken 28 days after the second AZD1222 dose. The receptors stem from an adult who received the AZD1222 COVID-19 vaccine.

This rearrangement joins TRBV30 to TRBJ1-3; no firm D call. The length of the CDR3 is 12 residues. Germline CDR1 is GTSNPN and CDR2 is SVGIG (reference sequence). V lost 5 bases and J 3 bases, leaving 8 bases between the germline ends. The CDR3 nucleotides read TGTGCCTGGGACGGCGGTGGAAACACCATATATTTT. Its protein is CAWDGGGNTIYF.

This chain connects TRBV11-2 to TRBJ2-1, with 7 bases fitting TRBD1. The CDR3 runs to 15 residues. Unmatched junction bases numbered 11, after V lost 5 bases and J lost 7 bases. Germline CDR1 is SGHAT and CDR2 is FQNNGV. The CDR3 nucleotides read TGTGCCAGCAGCCCGACAGGGACGGGTACTAATGAGCAGTTCTTC. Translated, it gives CASSPTGTGTNEQFF.

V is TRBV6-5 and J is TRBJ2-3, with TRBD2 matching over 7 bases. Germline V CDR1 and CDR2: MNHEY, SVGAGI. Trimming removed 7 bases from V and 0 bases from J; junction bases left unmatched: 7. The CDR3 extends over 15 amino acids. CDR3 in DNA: TGTGCCAGCACCCTCAGCGGGACTAGCACAGATACGCAGTATTTT. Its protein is CASTLSGTSTDTQYF.

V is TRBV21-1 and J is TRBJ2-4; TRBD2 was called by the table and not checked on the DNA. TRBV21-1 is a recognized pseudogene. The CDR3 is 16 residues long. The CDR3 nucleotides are TGTGCCAGCAGCAAAGCCAGCGGTGAGAAAAAAAACATTCAGTACTTC. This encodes CASSKASGEKKNIQYF.

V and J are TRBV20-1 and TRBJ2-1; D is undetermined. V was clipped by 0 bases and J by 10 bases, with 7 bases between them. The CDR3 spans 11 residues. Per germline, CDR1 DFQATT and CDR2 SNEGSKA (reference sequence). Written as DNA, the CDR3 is TGCAGTGCTAGAGATCTAAGGGAGCAGTTCTTC. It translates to CSARDLREQFF.

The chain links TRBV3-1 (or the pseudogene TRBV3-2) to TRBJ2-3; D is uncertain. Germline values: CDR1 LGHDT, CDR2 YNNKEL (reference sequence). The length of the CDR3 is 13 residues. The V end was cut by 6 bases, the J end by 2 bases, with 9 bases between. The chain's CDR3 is CASRKDNTDTQYF. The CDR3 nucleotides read TGTGCCAGCAGGAAAGACAACACAGATACGCAGTATTTT.

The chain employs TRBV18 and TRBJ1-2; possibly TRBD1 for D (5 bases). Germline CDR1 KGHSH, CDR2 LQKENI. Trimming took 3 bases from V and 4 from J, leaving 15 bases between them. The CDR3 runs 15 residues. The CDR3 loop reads CASSPLDGGFYGYTF. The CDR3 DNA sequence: TGTGCCAGCTCACCCTTAGACGGGGGATTCTATGGCTACACCTTC. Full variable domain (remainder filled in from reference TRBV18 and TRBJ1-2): NAGVMQNPRHLVRRRGQEARLRCSPMKGHSHVYWYRQLPEEGLKFMVYLQKENIIDESGMPKERFSAEFPKEGPSILRIQQVVRGDSAAYFCASSPLDGGFYGYTFGSGTRLTVV.

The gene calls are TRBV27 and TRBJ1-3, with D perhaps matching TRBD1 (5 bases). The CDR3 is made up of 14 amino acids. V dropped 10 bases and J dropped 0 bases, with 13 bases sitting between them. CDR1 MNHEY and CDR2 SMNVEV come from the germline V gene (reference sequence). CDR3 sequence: CAKTQADSGNTIYF. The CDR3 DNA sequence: TGTGCCAAAACACAGGCCGACTCTGGAAACACCATATATTTT.

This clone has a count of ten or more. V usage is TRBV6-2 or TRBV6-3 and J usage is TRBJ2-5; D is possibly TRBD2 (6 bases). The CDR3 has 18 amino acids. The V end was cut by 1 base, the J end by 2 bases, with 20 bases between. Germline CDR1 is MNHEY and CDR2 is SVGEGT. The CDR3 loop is CASSYYPPNRDSQETQYF. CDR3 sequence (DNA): TGTGCCAGCAGTTACTATCCACCAAACCGGGACTCACAAGAGACCCAGTACTTC.

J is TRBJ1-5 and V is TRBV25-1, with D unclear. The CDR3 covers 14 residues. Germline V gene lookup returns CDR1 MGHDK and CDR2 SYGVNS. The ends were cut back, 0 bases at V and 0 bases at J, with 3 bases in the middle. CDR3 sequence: CASSEYGSNQPQHF. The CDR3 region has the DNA TGTGCCAGCAGTGAATACGGTAGCAATCAGCCCCAGCATTTT.

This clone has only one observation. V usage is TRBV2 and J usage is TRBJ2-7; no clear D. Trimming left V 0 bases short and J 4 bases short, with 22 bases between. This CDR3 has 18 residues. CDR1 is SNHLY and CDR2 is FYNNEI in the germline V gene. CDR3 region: CASSEASVSSDFGYEQYF. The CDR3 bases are TGTGCCAGCAGTGAAGCGTCTGTCAGCTCCGATTTCGGGTACGAGCAGTACTTC.